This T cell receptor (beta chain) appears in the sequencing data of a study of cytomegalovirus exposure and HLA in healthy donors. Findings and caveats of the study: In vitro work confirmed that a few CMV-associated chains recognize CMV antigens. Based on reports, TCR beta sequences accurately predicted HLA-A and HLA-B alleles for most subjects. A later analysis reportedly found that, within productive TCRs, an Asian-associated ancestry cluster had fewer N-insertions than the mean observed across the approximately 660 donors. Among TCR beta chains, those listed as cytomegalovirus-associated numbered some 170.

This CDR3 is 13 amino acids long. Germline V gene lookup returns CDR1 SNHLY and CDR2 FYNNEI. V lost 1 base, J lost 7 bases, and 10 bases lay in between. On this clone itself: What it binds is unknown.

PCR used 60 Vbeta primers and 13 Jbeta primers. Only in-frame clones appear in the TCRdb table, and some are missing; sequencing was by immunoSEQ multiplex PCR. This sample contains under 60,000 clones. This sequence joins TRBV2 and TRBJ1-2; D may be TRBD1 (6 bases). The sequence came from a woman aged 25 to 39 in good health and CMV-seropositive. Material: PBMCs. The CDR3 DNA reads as TGTGCCAGCAGTGAAGACAGGGTACGTGGCTACACCTTC. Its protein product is CASSEDRVRGYTF.